This T cell receptor (beta chain) was found in a study of CD8+ T cells in alopecia areata. As for the study in general: Treated patients were given 5 to 10 mg oral tofacitinib twice daily.

Whole-study results and caveats: Sequence data from scalp samples additionally include resident alphabeta T cells of normal skin.

Trimming stripped 2 bases from V and 3 bases from J, with 4 bases between. The CDR3 is made up of 12 amino acids. RNA extraction was followed by reverse transcription into cDNA, which acted as the sequencing template. The repertoire was sequenced with immunoSEQ multiplex PCR; TCRdb's copy has only in-frame clones and lacks some. The top ten clones hold roughly a tenth of a sample with some 180,000 clones, approximately 55% of them seen once. Treatment in this sample: oral pan-JAK inhibitor, 5-10 mg twice daily. Details on this clone: Its antigen is currently unknown.

The gene calls are TRBV23-1 and TRBJ1-2; no reliable D call. TRBV23-1 is filed as an ORF, its function uncertain. The source material was CD8+ T cells sorted from blood, sampled at week 24, from a patient treated with tofacitinib. The TCR comes from a human donor with alopecia areata. CDR3 sequence reads: CASSQLDYGYTF. The CDR3 DNA follows: TGCGCCAGCAGTCAACTGGACTATGGCTACACCTTC.